This T cell receptor beta chain was sequenced in a study of early T cells in non-severe SARS-CoV-2 infection. Study-wide context: Sequenced material consisted of bulk RNA (from unsorted whole blood), and chains were unpaired. Study findings and constraints: Matches to VDJdb favored anti-spike CD8 responses and missed private and CD4 specificities.

This clonotype was seen more than once but under ten times. Its antigen is not identified. Individual cDNA molecules were tagged with unique molecular identifiers, the study reported. In TCRdb, the 5' RACE reads were re-called with MiXCR into one record per CDR3 protein. The sample contains tens of thousands of distinct CDR3 sequences, around 15% of which appear only once. Looked up from germline, CDR1 is KGHSH and CDR2 is LQKENI. V gave up 1 base and J gave up 5 bases, with 2 bases separating them. The CDR3 has 12 amino acids. The origin of this receptor is an adult who was a healthcare worker with PCR-confirmed SARS-CoV-2 infection or an uninfected control (not recorded which). The sequenced sample was whole blood. This sequence joins TRBV18 and TRBJ2-2; no clear D. The CDR3 DNA is TGTGCCAGCTCACCACAGACCGGGGAGCTGTTTTTT. Its protein product is CASSPQTGELFF.